This T cell receptor (beta chain) was identified during a study of naive and memory T cell subsets. Study-wide points: No ground truth validated the naive and memory repertoire findings. Over 90% of naive TCR sequences appeared only once, unlike memory subsets.

CD4 T cells were positively selected, then CD8 T cells from the CD4-negative fraction. Cells stained for CD3, CD4, CD8, CD45RA and CD27 were sorted into four subsets. The CDR3 spans 14 residues. V lost 6 bases and J 2 bases, leaving 13 bases between the germline ends. The sample holds a few counts of this clonotype. Its specificity is not known. An equimolar mix of two oligonucleotides served as the beta constant-region primer for TRBC1 and TRBC2. Ligated cDNA was amplified by four rounds of PCR with nested alpha and beta constant-region primers and SP2. From the UMI-ligation and nested PCR reads, TCRdb called clonotypes with MiXCR, one entry per CDR3 protein. The sample includes approximately 20,000 distinct CDR3 sequences, roughly 10% of them seen just once.

V and J are TRBV12-3 or TRBV12-4 and TRBJ1-1; tentatively, D is TRBD1 (5 bases). This receptor was identified in a human donor in good health. Sequenced input: central memory CD8+ T cells from blood. The CDR3 reads CASSKGRTNTEAFF. The CDR3 bases are TGTGCCAGCAGCAAGGGAAGGACAAACACTGAAGCTTTCTTT.